What follows is one T cell receptor (beta chain) and its context. Its antigen is unknown. No qualities accompany the bases; no much larger clone lies one base away. The data originate from a study of OX40 agonist ivuxolimab in advanced cancers. Regarding the study in general: Ivuxolimab was a fully human IgG2 agonistic monoclonal antibody targeting the costimulatory receptor OX40 (CD134). Intravenous ivuxolimab was administered to patients every 2 weeks at six dose levels: 0.01, 0.1, 0.3, 1.5, 3 and 10 mg/kg. Of the approximately 50 dose-escalation patients, hepatocellular carcinoma was present in about 20, melanoma in approximately 15, renal cell carcinoma in 9 and head and neck cancer in 9. In the dose-escalation cohort, about four fifths of patients were male, and the mean age was roughly 60 years with a range of roughly 20 to 85. Prior anti-PD-1, anti-PD-L1 or anti-CTLA-4 therapy was permitted, and 40% to 50% of dose-escalation patients had received checkpoint inhibitors. Three dose-escalation patients achieved partial responses, one with hepatocellular carcinoma and two with cutaneous melanoma. Peripheral TCRbeta sequencing was intended to test whether TCR sequence diversity was altered and clonal T-cell expansion was caused by ivuxolimab. The paper describes the monotherapy dose-escalation part (N ≈ 49 patients) of the phase I trial of ivuxolimab.

The full study reports these points: In partial responders in the 0.1-3.0 mg/kg groups, normalized peripheral clonal expansion was found to be among the lowest, especially among CD8+ T cells. After ivuxolimab, more expanded clones were found on average in CD8+ T cells than in CD4+ T cells. At doses from 0.1 to 3.0 mg/kg, clonal expansion was seen in both CD4+ and CD8+ blood T cells between baseline and week 6. Low levels of normalized T-cell clonal expansion were also seen in some nonresponding patients. Which antigens the clonally expanded peripheral T cells were specific for was not determined.

The CDR3 has 16 amino acids, counting the end cysteine and phenylalanine. Only the CDR3 part of the read is kept: 48 bases, read in frame from the first base. CDR1 is given as SGDLS and CDR2 as YYNGEE, both from the germline V gene. At the junction V is shortened by 2 bases and J by 8 bases; bases outside the gene matches: 9. Genomic DNA was isolated from the sorted cells so that the TCRbeta CDR3 region could be sequenced. TCRbeta CDR3 regions were sequenced using the immunoSEQ Assay. As stored in TCRdb, this immuneACCESS dataset retains in-frame rearrangements with V and J assigned. A fraction of the clones does not appear; measured against another copy, unresolved V genes explain less than half of the discrepancy, and the remainder lacks a known reason. The sample table holds about 90,000 clones, of which approximately 90% were seen once. The ten largest clones take up 0.33% of the sample. The trial excluded patients who had a history of autoimmune disease or who were on systemic immunosuppression. Peripheral blood for TCR sequencing was collected from all dose cohorts at baseline, on cycle 4 day 1, and on cycle 7 day 1. The samples were drawn from a first-in-human, open-label, multicenter phase I dose-escalation trial of ivuxolimab. The trial enrolled adults with locally advanced or metastatic head and neck squamous cell, hepatocellular, melanoma or renal cell carcinoma. Before TCR sequencing, CD4+ T cells and CD8+ T cells from peripheral blood were sorted into separate populations.

Sample: CD4+ or CD8+ T cells sorted from blood, taken in a trial of the OX40 agonist ivuxolimab. This clonotype originated in an adult with an advanced solid tumor such as melanoma, head and neck, liver or kidney cancer. This receptor chain uses TRBV9 and TRBJ2-1, with 11 bases in between that match TRBD2. The CDR3 sequence is CASSVTPGLADHEQFF. The DNA sequence follows: TGTGCCAGCAGCGTTACTCCGGGACTAGCGGATCATGAGCAGTTCTTC.